The next 9 T cell receptor beta chains were all read from a single sample in a study of CD8+ T cells in alopecia areata. Treatment defined: oral pan-JAK inhibitor, 5-10 mg twice daily. RNA, once extracted, was reverse transcribed into cDNA for use as the sequencing template. TCRdb's copy holds only in-frame clones and misses some; the assay was immunoSEQ multiplex PCR. The table includes about 220,000 clones, under 75% detected once. The sample consisted of CD4+ T cells sorted from blood, taken at week 4, from a patient treated with tofacitinib. These TCRs come from a human donor with alopecia areata.

This clone appeared many times. As DNA, the CDR3 is TGTGCCAGCAGTGGAACGGGAGGGATCTCCTACGAGCAGTACTTC. Its protein product is CASSGTGGISYEQYF. This chain joins TRBV6-1 and TRBJ2-7; 8 nucleotides agree with TRBD2. The CDR3 covers 15 residues. Germline V gene sequence: CDR1 MNHNS, CDR2 SASEGT. With V trimmed by 4 bases and J by 0 bases, 5 bases remained unmatched.

The chain links TRBV9 to TRBJ1-6, with 9 bases lining up with TRBD1. V shed 3 bases, J shed 7 bases, and the junction held 5 bases outside the gene matches. Germline CDR1 reads SGDLS; CDR2 reads YYNGEE. The CDR3 has 15 amino acids. As DNA, the CDR3 is TGTGCCAGCAGCGAACCCGGGACAGGGAATTCACCCCTCCACTTT. Amino acids: CASSEPGTGNSPLHF.

In its sample, this clone was seen many times. The CDR3 nucleotides are TGCGCCAGCAGCCAAGGTCTCCACAGTGACATTCAGTACTTC. Amino acids: CASSQGLHSDIQYF. J is TRBJ2-4 and V is TRBV4-3; D is unresolved. The V gene lost 1 base and the J gene lost 8 bases, with 12 bases spanning the gap. This CDR3 has 14 residues. CDR1 is LGHNA and CDR2 is YSLEER in the germline V gene.

This clone was found a few times. The V gene is TRBV15, the J gene TRBJ2-3; TRBD1 might be the D (9 bases). CDR1 is LNHNV, CDR2 YYDKDF, per germline (reference sequence). The CDR3 is 18 residues long. V was pared by 2 bases and J by 6 bases, with 24 bases between. The DNA for the CDR3 is TGTGCCACCAGCAGAAGTAGCGGGACAGGGAGGTTTATGGATACGCAGTATTTT. Translated: CATSRSSGTGRFMDTQYF.

The chain recombines TRBV27 with TRBJ1-2; tentative D call: TRBD1 (5 bases). Trimming left V 7 bases short and J 5 bases short, with 11 bases between. The germline V gene has CDR1 MNHEY and CDR2 SMNVEV (reference sequence). This CDR3 is built from 12 residues. CDR3 nucleotide sequence: TGTGCCAGCACCTCCCAGGGTTATGGCTACACCTTC. It encodes CASTSQGYGYTF.

V and J are TRBV9 and TRBJ1-5; 7 nucleotides agree with TRBD1. V was pared by 0 bases and J by 4 bases, with 4 bases of the junction left unmatched. CDR1 is SGDLS, CDR2 YYNGEE, per germline. The CDR3 spans 15 residues. The chain's CDR3 is CASSVGTGVNQPQHF. The CDR3 bases are TGTGCCAGCAGCGTAGGAACAGGGGTGAATCAGCCCCAGCATTTT.

The chain employs TRBV29-1 and TRBJ2-2, with D tentatively TRBD1 (6 bases). Germline V gene sequence: CDR1 SQVTM, CDR2 ANQGSEA. Deletions cut 8 bases from V and 0 bases from J, with 10 bases between. This CDR3 region has 13 residues. CDR3 nucleotides: TGCAGCTACAGGGAGTCGAACACCGGGGAGCTGTTTTTT. Protein: CSYRESNTGELFF.

This clone occurred a few times. The chain is built from TRBV30 and TRBJ1-1, with D uncertain. Looked up from germline, CDR1 is GTSNPN and CDR2 is SVGIG (reference sequence). CDR3 length: 13 residues. V gave up 2 bases and J gave up 4 bases, with 11 bases separating them. The CDR3 here is CAWSFRGITEAFF. CDR3 nucleotides: TGTGCCTGGAGTTTTAGAGGGATCACTGAAGCTTTCTTT.

This clone was seen a single time. This CDR3 is CASRLGGGHYGYTF. CDR3 in DNA: TGTGCCAGCAGACTCGGTGGGGGGCACTATGGCTACACCTTC. The V and J genes are TRBV27 and TRBJ1-2; a possible D gene is TRBD1 (6 bases). CDR1 is MNHEY, CDR2 SMNVEV, per germline (reference sequence). Trimming shortened V by 6 bases and J by 3 bases, and 14 bases separated the two germline ends. CDR3 length: 14 residues.